The next 16 T cell receptor beta chains were all read from a single sample in a study of radiotherapy plus CTLA-4 blockade in lung cancer. Here immunoSEQ multiplex PCR was the method, and the copy in TCRdb shows in-frame clones only, minus some. Of 90,000 or so clones listed, roughly four fifths are singletons. The sample here was peripheral blood, taken from a patient treated with radiotherapy plus ipilimumab. The source is a human donor with non-small cell lung cancer who had stable disease on radiotherapy plus ipilimumab.

The rearrangement links TRBV5-6 to TRBJ1-5, with a tentative D call TRBD1 (6 bases). The CDR3 is 14 residues long. Germline CDR1 is SGHDT and CDR2 is YYEEEE. Trimming shortened V by 3 bases and J by 1 base, and 8 bases separated the two germline ends. The CDR3 here is CASSYRASNQPQHF. The CDR3 DNA follows: TGTGCCAGCAGCTACAGGGCAAGCAATCAGCCCCAGCATTTT.

This chain uses TRBV7-9 with TRBJ2-1; 8 bases agree with TRBD2. This CDR3 has 15 residues. CDR1 is SEHNR, CDR2 FQNEAQ, per germline (reference sequence). With 5 bases clipped from V and 7 bases from J, the junction kept 10 bases outside the gene matches. This CDR3 is CASSRRKAGVNEQFF. The CDR3 region has the DNA TGTGCCAGCAGCCGCCGGAAAGCGGGAGTTAATGAGCAGTTCTTC.

The V gene is TRBV28, the J gene TRBJ2-1; 9 positions agree with TRBD1. Trimming took 7 bases from V and 6 from J; bases not matched to a gene: 10. The germline V gene encodes CDR1 MDHEN and CDR2 SYDVKM. The CDR3 runs 15 residues. The DNA for the CDR3 is TGTGCCAGCACCGTGAGGGGGACAGGGTCCAATGAGCAGTTCTTC. Translation: CASTVRGTGSNEQFF. Based on the CDR3 plus reference TRBV28 and TRBJ2-1, the full variable domain is DVKVTQSSRYLVKRTGEKVFLECVQDMDHENMFWYRQDPGLGLRLIYFSYDVKMKEKGDIPEGYSVSREKKERFSLILESASTNQTSMYLCASTVRGTGSNEQFFGPGTRLTVL.

V and J are TRBV7-9 and TRBJ2-1; D ambiguous. The CDR3 is 14 residues long. V was clipped by 3 bases and J by 4 bases, with 10 bases between them. Germline values: CDR1 SEHNR, CDR2 FQNEAQ (reference sequence). In DNA form, the CDR3 reads TGTGCCAGCAGCTTCGTCGCAGCTTACAATGAGCAGTTCTTC. Encoded protein: CASSFVAAYNEQFF.

This chain joins TRBV5-4 and TRBJ1-6, with 7 bases identical to TRBD1. CDR1 and CDR2 from the germline V gene are SGHNT and YYREEE (reference sequence). J was trimmed by 7 bases and V by 3 bases; bases with no gene match: 4. The CDR3 spans 14 residues. In DNA, the CDR3 is TGTGCCAGCAGCTGGCGGGGACAGAATTCACCCCTCCACTTT. Protein product: CASSWRGQNSPLHF.

Details on this clone: The same CDR3 arises from other DNA sequences in this sample as well. The rearrangement joins TRBV5-1 to TRBJ2-2, with D perhaps TRBD2 (6 bases). Germline loops: CDR1 SGHRS, CDR2 YFSETQ. This CDR3 region has 14 residues. With 0 bases removed from V and 7 bases from J, the gap between germline ends came to 10 bases. As DNA, the CDR3 is TGCGCCAGCAGCTTGGACCGGGGGTTCGGGGAGCTGTTTTTT. Translated: CASSLDRGFGELFF.

The gene calls are TRBV27 and TRBJ1-5, with D hard to call. Germline V lookup: CDR1 MNHEY, CDR2 SMNVEV (reference sequence). This CDR3 has 15 amino acids. Trimming pared 5 bases from V and 0 bases from J, leaving 11 bases between. The CDR3 loop is CASSATPYSNQPQHF. CDR3 bases: TGTGCCAGCAGTGCGACACCTTATAGCAATCAGCCCCAGCATTTT.

V is TRBV5-1 and J is TRBJ2-7; 7 nucleotides line up with TRBD2. The CDR3 is 15 residues long. CDR1 and CDR2 from the germline V gene are SGHRS and YFSETQ. V shed 4 bases, J shed 3 bases, and the junction held 10 bases outside the gene matches. The CDR3 sequence is CASSAPRGGHYEQYF. As DNA, the CDR3 is TGCGCCAGCAGCGCACCTCGCGGGGGTCACTACGAGCAGTACTTC.

This clone was found a few times. The chain links TRBV29-1 to TRBJ2-1, with 10 bases that match TRBD2. With V trimmed by 7 bases and J by 6 bases, 6 bases remained unmatched. Germline values: CDR1 SQVTM, CDR2 ANQGSEA. The length of the CDR3 is 13 residues. The CDR3 DNA reads TGCAGCGGCTCCAGGACTAGCGGCAATGAGCAGTTCTTC. This translates into CSGSRTSGNEQFF.

The chain recombines TRBV28 with TRBJ2-7, with 7 bases lining up with TRBD2. Germline V gene data show CDR1 as MDHEN and CDR2 as SYDVKM. Trimming at V came to 3 bases and at J to 5 bases, leaving 19 bases not matched to a gene. The CDR3 extends over 18 amino acids. The CDR3 DNA reads as TGTGCCAGCAGTTTGAGGACTGCGCGGGAGTCAAAACGGAACGAGCAGTACTTC. Translating it yields CASSLRTARESKRNEQYF.

V is TRBV13 and J is TRBJ1-1; D gene ambiguous. CDR3 length: 13 residues. V lost 2 bases, J lost 1 base, and 5 bases lay in between. In germline, CDR1 is PRHDT, CDR2 FYEKMQ (reference sequence). CDR3 sequence reads: CASSLNRNTEAFF. CDR3 nucleotides: TGTGCCAGCAGCTTAAACAGGAACACTGAAGCTTTCTTT.

The chain carries TRBV13 and TRBJ1-3; no reliable D call. V gave up 0 bases and J gave up 0 bases, with 9 bases separating them. This CDR3 spans 16 amino acids. In germline, CDR1 is PRHDT, CDR2 FYEKMQ (reference sequence). The DNA for the CDR3 is TGTGCCAGCAGCTTAGGAAGTCCGAACTCTGGAAACACCATATATTTT. Amino acid sequence: CASSLGSPNSGNTIYF.

This chain uses TRBV14 with TRBJ1-1, with 8 bases identical to TRBD1. The germline V gene has CDR1 SGHDN and CDR2 FVKESK. V gave up 6 bases and J gave up 6 bases; unmatched junction bases: 15. The CDR3 contains 16 residues. This CDR3 reads CASSHRTGRGDAEAFF. CDR3 DNA: TGTGCCAGCAGTCACCGGACAGGGCGGGGGGACGCTGAAGCTTTCTTT.

The DNA of the CDR3 is TGTGCCAGCAGACCTCCCGGGACAGGGGTTTACGAGCAGTACTTC. Protein: CASRPPGTGVYEQYF. The chain carries TRBV6-6 and TRBJ2-7, with TRBD1 identical over 10 bases. Germline lookup yields CDR1 MNHNY and CDR2 SVGAGI (reference sequence). CDR3 size: 15 residues. J gave up 4 bases and V 6 bases, and 9 bases lay outside the gene matches.

The CDR3 DNA follows: TGTGCCAGTAGTGATCCTAGCGGGGGGGCCTTCCCCTTTCCCTACGAGCAGTACTTC. It specifies CASSDPSGGAFPFPYEQYF. V usage is TRBV19 and J usage is TRBJ2-7; 12 nucleotides match TRBD2. Germline V gene lookup returns CDR1 LNHDA and CDR2 SQIVND (reference sequence). Germline trimming cut 5 bases from V and 2 bases from J; bases unmatched to any gene: 16. The CDR3 is 19 amino acids.

V and J are TRBV2 and TRBJ1-2; 8 bases line up with TRBD1. The germline V gene encodes CDR1 SNHLY and CDR2 FYNNEI. The CDR3 has 12 amino acids. With V trimmed by 11 bases and J by 9 bases, 11 bases remained unmatched. In DNA form, the CDR3 reads TGTGCCGGTGACAGGGGCCCATTTAGCTACACCTTC. Its protein product is CAGDRGPFSYTF.